These 23 T cell receptor beta chains came from one sample sequenced in a study of T cells after yellow fever vaccination. One entry per CDR3 protein results from TCRdb running MiXCR on the 5' RACE reads. The profile shows 300,000 to 450,000 distinct CDR3 sequences, roughly 7.5% of them singletons. Sequences were derived from PBMCs, sampled around 45 days after the first yellow fever vaccination. Receptors were obtained from a man aged 18 to 35 who received the YFV17D yellow fever vaccine.

V gene TRBV2 combines with J gene TRBJ2-7; TRBD2 aligns across 7 bases. The germline gives CDR1 SNHLY, CDR2 FYNNEI. The CDR3 is 14 amino acids. With 4 bases clipped from V and 3 bases from J, the junction kept 6 bases outside the gene matches. The CDR3 loop reads CASSGTTGGYEQYF. The CDR3 DNA reads TGTGCCAGCAGTGGTACTACGGGAGGCTACGAGCAGTACTTC.

This clonotype showed up just a few times. This chain joins TRBV20-1 and TRBJ1-2, with 8 bases identical to TRBD1. Trimming at V came to 0 bases and at J to 9 bases, leaving 6 bases not matched to a gene. This CDR3 is built from 13 residues. Germline V gives CDR1 DFQATT, CDR2 SNEGSKA (reference sequence). In DNA, the CDR3 is TGCAGTGCTAGAGACCCAGGGGGCGAGTGCTACACCTTC. It specifies CSARDPGGECYTF.

V usage is TRBV18 and J usage is TRBJ2-2, with D possibly matching TRBD2 (5 bases). Between the trimmed V and J ends, which lost 0 bases and 6 bases, there was a span of 17 bases. CDR3 length equals 17 residues. Germline CDR1 is KGHSH and CDR2 is LQKENI. In DNA form, the CDR3 reads TGTGCCAGCTCACCACCGAGGGCAGTCCGCGGAGCCGGGGAGCTGTTTTTT. It encodes CASSPPRAVRGAGELFF. The variable domain in full, with the rest retrieved from reference TRBV18 and TRBJ2-2, is NAGVMQNPRHLVRRRGQEARLRCSPMKGHSHVYWYRQLPEEGLKFMVYLQKENIIDESGMPKERFSAEFPKEGPSILRIQQVVRGDSAAYFCASSPPRAVRGAGELFFGEGSRLTVL.

V and J are TRBV3-1 and TRBJ2-3; tentatively, D is TRBD2 (5 bases). This CDR3 contains 15 residues. From germline, CDR1 is LGHDT and CDR2 YNNKEL (reference sequence). The V end lost 0 bases, the J end lost 1 base, and 8 bases lay between the germline ends. CDR3 DNA: TGTGCCAGCAGCCAAGATGGGAGCCGCACAGATACGCAGTATTTT. Its translation is CASSQDGSRTDTQYF.

This clonotype has just a few counts. The chain is built from TRBV10-3 and TRBJ1-1, with 8 positions matching TRBD1. The CDR3 is 11 residues long. CDR1 and CDR2 from the germline V gene are ENHRY and SYGVKD. Trimming took 11 bases from V and 14 from J; bases not matched to a gene: 13. CDR3 in amino acids: CAVHAGQAQFF. The CDR3 bases are TGTGCCGTCCACGCGGGACAGGCGCAGTTCTTT.

The chain recombines TRBV5-8 with TRBJ1-1; tentatively, D is TRBD1 (5 bases). Germline CDR1 SGHTS, CDR2 YDEGEE. The CDR3 runs to 15 residues. Between the trimmed V and J ends, which lost 0 bases and 6 bases, there was a span of 15 bases. The CDR3 nucleotides read TGTGCCAGCAGCTTGGAACTGGGGGGTGACTCTGAAGCTTTCTTT. Translation gives CASSLELGGDSEAFF.

The V gene is TRBV7-9, the J gene TRBJ2-1, with TRBD2 identical over 14 bases. Unmatched junction bases numbered 7, after V lost 11 bases and J lost 7 bases. The CDR3 has 14 amino acids. Germline V gene sequence: CDR1 SEHNR, CDR2 FQNEAQ (reference sequence). CDR3 in amino acids: CAATGTSGGNEQFF. CDR3 in DNA: TGTGCCGCAACCGGGACTAGCGGGGGAAATGAGCAGTTCTTC.

This clonotype appeared a few times. The chain combines TRBV23-1 with TRBJ2-2; the D is unclear. TRBV23-1 is classed as an ORF, of uncertain function. There are 23 residues in the CDR3. Trimming shortened V by 5 bases and J by 3 bases, and 37 bases separated the two germline ends. The DNA of the CDR3 is TGCGCCAGCAGTATCAATCCATTAGTGAAGGACCCCTTGGATCGGTGGGACACCGGGGAGCTGTTTTTT. Translation gives CASSINPLVKDPLDRWDTGELFF.

This clonotype was found a few times. The genes are TRBV6-5 and TRBJ2-1; 8 nucleotides align to TRBD2. CDR1 is MNHEY, CDR2 SVGAGI, per germline. Trimming took 0 bases from V and 5 from J; bases not matched to a gene: 3. The CDR3 has 15 amino acids. The CDR3 region is CASSYSLGGDNEQFF. The CDR3 nucleotides are TGTGCCAGCAGTTACTCCCTCGGGGGGGACAATGAGCAGTTCTTC.

In its sample, this clonotype was seen a few times. This rearrangement joins TRBV20-1 to TRBJ2-3; 10 bases are a match to TRBD2. With V trimmed by 7 bases and J by 6 bases, 10 bases remained unmatched. The CDR3 spans 14 residues. The germline V gene has CDR1 DFQATT and CDR2 SNEGSKA (reference sequence). The CDR3 here is CSVLSGGRGDTQYF. CDR3 in DNA: TGCAGTGTCCTTAGCGGGGGGCGGGGCGATACGCAGTATTTT.

This clonotype was counted between two and nine times. The chain couples TRBV18 to TRBJ1-1, with 8 bases lining up with TRBD1. Germline CDR1 KGHSH, CDR2 LQKENI. This CDR3 is built from 15 residues. Germline trimming cut 5 bases from V and 7 bases from J; bases unmatched to any gene: 12. As DNA, the CDR3 is TGTGCCAGCTCAACGTTGACAGGGGCGGTGAATGAAGCTTTCTTT. This gives the protein CASSTLTGAVNEAFF.

At least ten counts were recorded for this clonotype. The genes are TRBV20-1 and TRBJ2-2; TRBD2 matches 13 bases. The CDR3 runs 17 residues. Germline CDR1 is DFQATT and CDR2 is SNEGSKA (reference sequence). V gave up 1 base and J gave up 4 bases; unmatched junction bases: 6. The DNA for the CDR3 is TGCAGTGCTAGAGCGACTAGCGGGGGGCGGGGCACCGGGGAGCTGTTTTTT. Encoded protein: CSARATSGGRGTGELFF.

There are a few counts of this clonotype. The chain is built from TRBV5-1 and TRBJ2-1; TRBD2 agrees at 10 bases. The CDR3 is 16 amino acids. V was pared by 4 bases and J by 7 bases, with 11 bases of the junction left unmatched. Germline CDR1 is SGHRS and CDR2 is YFSETQ. The CDR3 loop reads CASSATTSGVPNEQFF. Here the CDR3 DNA reads TGCGCCAGCAGCGCCACCACTAGCGGGGTGCCTAATGAGCAGTTCTTC. Full variable domain (rest looked up from reference TRBV5-1 and TRBJ2-1): KAGVTQTPRYLIKTRGQQVTLSCSPISGHRSVSWYQQTPGQGLQFLFEYFSETQRNKGNFPGRFSGRQFSNSRSEMNVSTLELGDSALYLCASSATTSGVPNEQFFGPGTRLTVL.

This clonotype was detected only a few times. The gene calls are TRBV7-9 and TRBJ2-5; 13 bases are a match to TRBD2. CDR1 SEHNR and CDR2 FQNEAQ come from the germline V gene (reference sequence). CDR3 length equals 16 residues. With V trimmed by 1 base and J by 9 bases, 8 bases remained unmatched. Here the CDR3 reads CASSLGLAGGQESQYF. The DNA for the CDR3 is TGTGCCAGCAGCTTAGGACTAGCGGGGGGCCAAGAATCCCAGTACTTC. Full variable domain (missing parts from reference TRBV7-9 and TRBJ2-5): DTGVSQNPRHKITKRGQNVTFRCDPISEHNRLYWYRQTLGQGPEFLTYFQNEAQLEKSRLLSDRFSAERPKGSFSTLEIQRTEQGDSAMYLCASSLGLAGGQESQYFGPGTRLLVL.

In DNA, the CDR3 is TGTGCCAGCAGCGCTCCTCGAGTCTACGAGCAGTACGTC. Translation: CASSAPRVYEQYV. This chain connects TRBV9 to TRBJ2-7; no clear D. The CDR3 sequence is 13 residues long. CDR1 is SGDLS, CDR2 YYNGEE, per germline. V lost 3 bases and J 3 bases, leaving 10 bases between the germline ends.

This clonotype was counted at least ten times. The junction departs from germline at one end; a sequencing error may be responsible. The gene calls are TRBV5-1 and TRBJ2-5, with 15 bases that match TRBD2. The germline V gene has CDR1 SGHRS and CDR2 YFSETQ. The CDR3 sequence is 15 residues long. The CDR3 nucleotides read TGTGCCAGCAGCTTCGGGACTAGCGGGGGGGAGACCCAGTACTTC. It encodes CASSFGTSGGETQYF.

In its sample, this clonotype was seen many times. The chain combines TRBV4-1 with TRBJ2-1; TRBD2 matches at 7 bases. V was clipped by 3 bases and J by 14 bases; unmatched bases: 4. The CDR3 loop spans 11 amino acids. Germline V gene lookup returns CDR1 MGHRA and CDR2 YSYEKL. The CDR3 region is CASSHGGVEFF. The CDR3 nucleotides read TGCGCCAGCAGCCATGGGGGGGTCGAGTTCTTC.

The V gene is TRBV18, the J gene TRBJ2-3, with no clear D. CDR1 is KGHSH and CDR2 is LQKENI in the germline V gene. Deletions cut 4 bases from V and 4 bases from J, with 9 bases between. There are 13 residues in the CDR3. The chain's CDR3 is CASSLEPADTQYF. The CDR3 bases are TGTGCCAGCTCACTTGAACCCGCAGATACGCAGTATTTT.

The chain has TRBV5-4 and TRBJ2-3, with D perhaps TRBD2 (6 bases). Trimming pared 5 bases from V and 3 bases from J, leaving 7 bases between. CDR3 length: 12 residues. Germline V lookup: CDR1 SGHNT, CDR2 YYREEE (reference sequence). CDR3 sequence (DNA): TGTGCCAGCAGTGCGGGAACAGATACGCAGTATTTT. Translated: CASSAGTDTQYF.

This clonotype was seen at least ten times. The rearrangement uses TRBV4-3 and TRBJ2-7; D is possibly TRBD2 (5 bases). This CDR3 is built from 15 residues. V was pared by 3 bases and J by 0 bases, with 12 bases between. Germline lookup yields CDR1 LGHNA and CDR2 YSLEER. CDR3 DNA sequence: TGCGCCAGCAGCCAGCTAGCTACGAGCTCCTACGAGCAGTACTTC. It translates to CASSQLATSSYEQYF.

This clonotype appeared a few times. The genes are TRBV7-9 and TRBJ2-1; D possibly corresponds to TRBD1 (6 bases). Trimming pared 5 bases from V and 2 bases from J, leaving 13 bases between. The germline V gene has CDR1 SEHNR and CDR2 FQNEAQ (reference sequence). The length of the CDR3 is 15 residues. The CDR3 loop is CASSPPGQPYNEQFF. DNA for the CDR3: TGTGCCAGCAGCCCCCCCGGACAGCCCTACAATGAGCAGTTCTTC. Based on the CDR3 plus reference TRBV7-9 and TRBJ2-1, the full variable domain is DTGVSQNPRHKITKRGQNVTFRCDPISEHNRLYWYRQTLGQGPEFLTYFQNEAQLEKSRLLSDRFSAERPKGSFSTLEIQRTEQGDSAMYLCASSPPGQPYNEQFFGPGTRLTVL.

V is TRBV3-1 and J is TRBJ1-2; 8 bases agree with TRBD1. V shed 1 base, J shed 2 bases, and the junction held 6 bases outside the gene matches. Germline CDR1 LGHDT, CDR2 YNNKEL (reference sequence). This CDR3 comprises 16 residues. CDR3 DNA: TGTGCCAGCAGCCAAGTAGCAGGGGGCGGAAACTATGGCTACACCTTC. Amino acids: CASSQVAGGGNYGYTF.

This clonotype has a handful of counts. V usage is TRBV6-1 and J usage is TRBJ1-1; D possibly corresponds to TRBD1 (6 bases). The CDR3 has 14 amino acids. The germline CDR1 and CDR2 sequences are MNHNS and SASEGT. V was shortened by 6 bases and J by 8 bases, with 19 bases between the two germline ends. DNA for the CDR3: TGTGCCAGCAGGTTGGGGGGCGCCGCTTCAGAAGCTTTCTTT. Residues: CASRLGGAASEAFF.